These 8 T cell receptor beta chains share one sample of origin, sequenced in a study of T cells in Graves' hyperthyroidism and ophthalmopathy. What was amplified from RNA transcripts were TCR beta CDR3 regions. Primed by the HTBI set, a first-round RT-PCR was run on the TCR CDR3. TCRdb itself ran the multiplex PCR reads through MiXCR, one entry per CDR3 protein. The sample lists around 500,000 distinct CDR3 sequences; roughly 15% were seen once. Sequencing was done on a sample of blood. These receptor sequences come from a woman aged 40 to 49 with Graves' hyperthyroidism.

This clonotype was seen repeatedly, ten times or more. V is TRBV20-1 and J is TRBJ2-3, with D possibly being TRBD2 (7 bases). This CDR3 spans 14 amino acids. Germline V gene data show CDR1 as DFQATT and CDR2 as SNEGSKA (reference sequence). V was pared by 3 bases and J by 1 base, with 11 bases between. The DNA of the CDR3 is TGCAGTGCTAGGGAGGGGGGGGGCACAGATACGCAGTATTTT. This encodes CSAREGGGTDTQYF.

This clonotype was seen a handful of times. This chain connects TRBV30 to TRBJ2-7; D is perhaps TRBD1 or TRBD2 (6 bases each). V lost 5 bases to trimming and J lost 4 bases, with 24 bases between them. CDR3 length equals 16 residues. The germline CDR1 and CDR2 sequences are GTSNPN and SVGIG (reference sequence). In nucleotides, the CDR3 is TGTGCCTGGCTGGATCGAGGGGGGAGTGTTAAGTACGAGCAGTACTTC. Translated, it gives CAWLDRGGSVKYEQYF.

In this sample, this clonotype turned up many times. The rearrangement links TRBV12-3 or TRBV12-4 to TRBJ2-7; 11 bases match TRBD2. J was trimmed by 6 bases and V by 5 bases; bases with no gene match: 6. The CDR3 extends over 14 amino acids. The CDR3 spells CASSMLAGGGEQYF. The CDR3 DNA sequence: TGTGCCAGCAGTATGCTAGCGGGAGGCGGCGAGCAGTACTTC.

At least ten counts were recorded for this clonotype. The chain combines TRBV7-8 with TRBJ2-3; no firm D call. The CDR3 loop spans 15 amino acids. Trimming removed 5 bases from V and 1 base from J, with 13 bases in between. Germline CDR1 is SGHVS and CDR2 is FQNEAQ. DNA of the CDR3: TGTGCCAGCAGCGATTACGAACAAGGCACAGATACGCAGTATTTT. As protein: CASSDYEQGTDTQYF. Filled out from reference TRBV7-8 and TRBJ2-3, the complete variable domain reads GAGVSQSPRYKVAKRGQDVALRCDPISGHVSLFWYQQALGQGPEFLTYFQNEAQLDKSGLPSDRFFAERPEGSVSTLKIQRTQQEDSAVYLCASSDYEQGTDTQYFGPGTRLTVL.

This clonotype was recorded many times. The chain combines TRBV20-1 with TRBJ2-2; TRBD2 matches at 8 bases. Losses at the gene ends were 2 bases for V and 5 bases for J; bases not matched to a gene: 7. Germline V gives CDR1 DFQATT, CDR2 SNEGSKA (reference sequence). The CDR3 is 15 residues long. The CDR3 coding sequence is TGCAGTGCTAGATACGGGACTAGTCGTACCGGGGAGCTGTTTTTT. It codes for CSARYGTSRTGELFF.

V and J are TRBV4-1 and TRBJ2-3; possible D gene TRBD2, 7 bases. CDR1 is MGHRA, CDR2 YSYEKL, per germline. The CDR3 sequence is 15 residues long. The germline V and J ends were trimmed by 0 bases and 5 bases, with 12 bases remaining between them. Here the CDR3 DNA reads TGCGCCAGCAGCCAAGAGGGGGGGGCGGGAGATACGCAGTATTTT. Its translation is CASSQEGGAGDTQYF.

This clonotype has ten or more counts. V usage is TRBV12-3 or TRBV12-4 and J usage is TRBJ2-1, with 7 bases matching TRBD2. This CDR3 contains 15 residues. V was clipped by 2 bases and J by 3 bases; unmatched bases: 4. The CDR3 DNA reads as TGTGCCAGCAGTTTATCAGGCGGGGGCTACAATGAGCAGTTCTTC. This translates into CASSLSGGGYNEQFF.

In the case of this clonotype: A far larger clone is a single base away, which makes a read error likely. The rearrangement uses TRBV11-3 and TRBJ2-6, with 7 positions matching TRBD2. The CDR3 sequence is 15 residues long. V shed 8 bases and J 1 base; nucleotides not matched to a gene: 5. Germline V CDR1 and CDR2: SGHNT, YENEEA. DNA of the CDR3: TGTGCCAGCGGCCCCGGGGGGTCTGGGGCCAACGTCCTGACTTTC. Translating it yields CASGPGGSGANVLTF.